This T cell receptor beta chain came from a study of shared clonotypes between healthy human individuals. Data came from immunoSEQ multiplex PCR; TCRdb stores just in-frame clones and leaves some out. The table records roughly 1,000,000 clones, approximately 80% of them present only once. CDR1 and CDR2 from the germline V gene are SGHRS and YFSETQ. With V trimmed by 1 base and J by 5 bases, 12 bases remained unmatched. The CDR3 is made up of 17 amino acids. The rearrangement joins TRBV5-1 to TRBJ2-3; 8 positions match TRBD1. The source material was memory CD4+ T cells from PBMCs. Subset indicated: CD45RA-negative fraction. The sequence was obtained from a man aged 18 to 35 in good health. Some clones in this sample may be carry-over from other donors' samples. CDR3: CASSLWGRGRVIDTQYF. The CDR3 nucleotides read TGCGCCAGCAGCTTGTGGGGCAGGGGGCGCGTAATAGATACGCAGTATTTT.